The 32 T cell receptor beta chains below come from one sample, sequenced in a study of ipilimumab plus nivolumab after autologous stem cell transplantation. The repertoire was sequenced with immunoSEQ multiplex PCR; TCRdb's copy has only in-frame clones and lacks some. The data hold roughly 20,000 clones, with 77% observed a single time. The sample here was PBMCs, taken in a trial of ipilimumab plus nivolumab as post-transplant consolidation. Source of these receptors: a male donor with diffuse large B-cell lymphoma.

This clone is judged medium-sized. This chain links TRBV7-2 with TRBJ1-6; the D is unclear. V dropped 1 base and J dropped 6 bases, with 10 bases sitting between them. This CDR3 has 15 amino acids. Germline values: CDR1 SGHTA, CDR2 FQGNSA. CDR3 residues: CASSLVSVVNSPLHF. The DNA of the CDR3 is TGTGCCAGCAGCTTAGTGTCAGTAGTTAATTCACCCCTCCACTTT.

The CDR3 DNA reads as TGTGCCAGCAGCTTAGATCCCGGCTACGAGCAGTACTTC. Translating it yields CASSLDPGYEQYF. The chain carries TRBV7-2 and TRBJ2-7; D not certain. This CDR3 contains 13 residues. Germline-derived CDR1 and CDR2 are SGHTA and FQGNSA. V dropped 1 base and J dropped 3 bases, with 7 bases sitting between them.

This chain joins TRBV25-1 and TRBJ1-1; 9 bases align to TRBD1. Germline V gives CDR1 MGHDK, CDR2 SYGVNS. J was trimmed by 8 bases and V by 5 bases; bases with no gene match: 6. The CDR3 runs 13 residues. The CDR3 protein is CASSFPGQGEAFF. The CDR3, as DNA: TGTGCCAGCAGTTTCCCGGGACAGGGAGAAGCTTTCTTT.

The V and J genes are TRBV6-6 and TRBJ1-4; the match to TRBD1 covers 9 bases. Germline CDR1 and CDR2: MNHNY and SVGAGI (reference sequence). Losses at the gene ends were 5 bases for V and 5 bases for J; bases not matched to a gene: 6. CDR3 size: 15 residues. This CDR3 is CASSLLQGANEKLFF. Here the CDR3 DNA reads TGTGCCAGCAGTCTTCTACAGGGGGCAAATGAAAAACTGTTTTTT.

The V call is TRBV11-2, the J call TRBJ2-3, with no clear D. Trimming shortened V by 5 bases and J by 6 bases, and 12 bases separated the two germline ends. Germline assignment: CDR1 SGHAT and CDR2 FQNNGV. This CDR3 spans 13 amino acids. The CDR3 DNA follows: TGTGCCAGCAGCCTTGCCTCCGGGGATACGCAGTATTTT. Translating it yields CASSLASGDTQYF.

The chain links TRBV19 to TRBJ1-1, with 10 nucleotides matching TRBD1. The V and J ends lost 4 bases and 5 bases, in that order; junction bases with no gene match: 4. CDR3 length: 14 residues. Germline assignment: CDR1 LNHDA and CDR2 SQIVND (reference sequence). CDR3 sequence (DNA): TGTGCCAGTAGTACGGACAGGGGGTGGACTGAAGCTTTCTTT. Translating it yields CASSTDRGWTEAFF. The full variable domain, with the rest looked up from reference TRBV19 and TRBJ1-1, is DGGITQSPKYLFRKEGQNVTLSCEQNLNHDAMYWYRQDPGQGLRLIYYSQIVNDFQKGDIAEGYSVSREKKESFPLTVTSAQKNPTAFYLCASSTDRGWTEAFFGQGTRLTVV.

This clone was seen a few times. The rearrangement uses TRBV6-6 and TRBJ2-7, with D possibly being TRBD1 (6 bases). V shed 2 bases and J shed 5 bases, with 13 bases lying between them. Germline V gene lookup returns CDR1 MNHNY and CDR2 SVGAGI (reference sequence). The CDR3 covers 14 residues. The CDR3 DNA reads as TGTGCCAGCAGTTACCGTGGACAGATTGACGAGCAGTACTTC. This gives the protein CASSYRGQIDEQYF.

This clone was detected only a few times. The rearrangement uses TRBV7-3 and TRBJ2-3; either TRBD1 or TRBD2 may fit D (6 bases each). Germline CDR1 and CDR2: SGHTA and FQGTGA. The V end was cut by 5 bases, the J end by 4 bases, with 13 bases between. The CDR3 totals 14 residues. CDR3 sequence reads: CASSPTGAADTQYF. The CDR3 nucleotides read TGTGCCAGCAGCCCCACGGGGGCCGCAGATACGCAGTATTTT.

Only a few counts were recorded for this clone. An end of the junction differs from the germline gene, which may be a read error. This CDR3 is CASSVDRAGMDYGYTF. CDR3 sequence (DNA): TGTGCCAGCAGCGTAGACAGGGCGGGGATGGACTATGGCTACACCTTC. The chain links TRBV11-2 to TRBJ1-2; 7 nucleotides match TRBD1. CDR3 length equals 16 residues. Per germline, CDR1 SGHAT and CDR2 FQNNGV.

This rearrangement joins TRBV4-3 to TRBJ2-2, with D possibly TRBD1 on 6 matching bases. CDR1 and CDR2 from the germline V gene are LGHNA and YSLEER. V shed 1 base and J shed 3 bases, with 12 bases lying between them. The length of the CDR3 is 16 residues. CDR3 nucleotides: TGCGCCAGCAGCCAAGTTGCTGGGACATACACCGGGGAGCTGTTTTTT. Amino acids: CASSQVAGTYTGELFF.

The chain uses TRBV21-1 and TRBJ2-1. TRBV21-1 has pseudogene status. This CDR3 spans 16 amino acids. CDR3 bases: TGTGCCAGCAAATGTCCTAGAGGGACCTTTCGGAATGAGCAGTTCTTC. Its translation: CASKCPRGTFRNEQFF.

The chain has TRBV28 and TRBJ1-6, with TRBD1 matching over 11 bases. The CDR3 covers 16 residues. Trimming removed 3 bases from V and 2 bases from J; junction bases left unmatched: 0. Per the germline V gene, CDR1 is MDHEN and CDR2 is SYDVKM. This CDR3 is CASSLDRGPYNSPLHF. CDR3 in DNA: TGTGCCAGCAGTTTGGACAGGGGGCCCTATAATTCACCCCTCCACTTT.

This sequence joins TRBV7-8 and TRBJ2-2; 11 bases map to TRBD2. Germline CDR1 and CDR2: SGHVS and FQNEAQ. Trimming took 5 bases from V and 4 from J; bases not matched to a gene: 9. This CDR3 is 17 amino acids long. The CDR3: CASSLQRLAGGTGELFF. The CDR3 region has the DNA TGTGCCAGCAGCCTCCAGAGGCTAGCGGGGGGCACCGGGGAGCTGTTTTTT.

V gene TRBV5-1 combines with J gene TRBJ2-3; 7 bases are shared with TRBD2. The CDR3 sequence is 14 residues long. The V and J ends lost 0 bases and 5 bases, in that order; junction bases with no gene match: 3. CDR1 is SGHRS and CDR2 is YFSETQ in the germline V gene. In DNA, the CDR3 is TGCGCCAGCAGCTTGGCGACGGGAGGAGATACGCAGTATTTT. It encodes CASSLATGGDTQYF.

The CDR3 sequence is CASRDRRGADSTDTQYF. The DNA of the CDR3 is TGTGCCAGCAGGGATAGACGGGGGGCTGATAGCACAGATACGCAGTATTTT. V is TRBV2 and J is TRBJ2-3, with a possible D match to TRBD2 (7 bases). Germline lookup yields CDR1 SNHLY and CDR2 FYNNEI. Trimming took 6 bases from V and 0 from J, leaving 19 bases between them. The CDR3 length is 17 residues.

The chain joins TRBV7-3 to TRBJ2-7; D possibly matches TRBD1 or TRBD2 (6 bases each). V lost 2 bases to trimming and J lost 4 bases, with 15 bases between them. The germline CDR1 and CDR2 sequences are SGHTA and FQGTGA. The CDR3 runs to 15 residues. The CDR3: CASSLAAGGKYEQYF. Written as DNA, the CDR3 is TGTGCCAGCAGCTTAGCCGCCGGGGGCAAATACGAGCAGTACTTC.

The V call is TRBV18, the J call TRBJ2-7, with D tentatively TRBD1 (7 bases). The V end lost 3 bases, the J end lost 5 bases, and 14 bases lay between the germline ends. The length of the CDR3 is 14 residues. Germline V gene lookup returns CDR1 KGHSH and CDR2 LQKENI. The CDR3 nucleotides are TGTGCCAGCTCACCGGGACAGCGGAGGGACGAGCAGTACTTC. This translates into CASSPGQRRDEQYF.

The chain uses TRBV6-6 and TRBJ1-5; D may be TRBD1 (6 bases). This CDR3 region has 14 residues. V gave up 6 bases and J gave up 4 bases, with 13 bases separating them. CDR1 and CDR2 (germline): MNHNY, SVGAGI (reference sequence). DNA for the CDR3: TGTGCCAGCAGGCTCCGGGACATAAATCAGCCCCAGCATTTT. This codes for CASRLRDINQPQHF.

This chain uses TRBV7-9 with TRBJ2-5; D is perhaps TRBD2 (7 bases). In germline, CDR1 is SEHNR, CDR2 FQNEAQ (reference sequence). The CDR3 is 14 residues long. Trimming stripped 5 bases from V and 4 bases from J, with 14 bases between. The CDR3 spells CASSEAGGAETQYF. In nucleotides, the CDR3 is TGTGCCAGCAGCGAGGCTGGGGGGGCAGAGACCCAGTACTTC.

The J gene is TRBJ2-5, the V gene TRBV7-2, with D possibly matching TRBD1 (7 bases). This CDR3 is built from 14 residues. The germline V gene has CDR1 SGHTA and CDR2 FQGNSA. Trimming cost V 5 bases and J 5 bases, with 15 bases left between them. CDR3 nucleotide sequence: TGTGCCAGCAGCCTCCCGACAGGGAGGGAGACCCAGTACTTC. The encoded protein is CASSLPTGRETQYF.

The chain links TRBV28 to TRBJ1-5, with D hard to call. The CDR3 consists of 15 residues. Germline-derived CDR1 and CDR2 are MDHEN and SYDVKM. Trimming left V 6 bases short and J 3 bases short, with 15 bases between. The CDR3 region has the DNA TGTGCCAGCAGCATTGCCCGGAGTTACAATCAGCCCCAGCATTTT. Encoded protein: CASSIARSYNQPQHF.

V gene TRBV27 combines with J gene TRBJ2-2; 7 positions agree with TRBD1. This CDR3 region has 16 residues. V trimming: 9 bases; J trimming: 4 bases; junction bases outside the gene matches: 14. Germline CDR1 MNHEY, CDR2 SMNVEV (reference sequence). DNA of the CDR3: TGTGCCAGACAATATAGGGGGCCTTTGTGCACCGGGGAGCTGTTTTTT. This encodes CARQYRGPLCTGELFF.

The chain couples TRBV5-4 to TRBJ1-1; D remains ambiguous. CDR3 length: 15 amino acids. The V gene's germline CDR1 is SGHNT and CDR2 YYREEE (reference sequence). Trimming removed 3 bases from V and 1 base from J, with 13 bases in between. The CDR3 DNA follows: TGTGCCAGCAGCTCCGGTGGGCAAGAGAACACTGAAGCTTTCTTT. It specifies CASSSGGQENTEAFF.

The chain recombines TRBV18 with TRBJ2-7, with TRBD1 as a possible D gene (6 bases). V was shortened by 5 bases and J by 1 base, with 9 bases between the two germline ends. Per germline, CDR1 KGHSH and CDR2 LQKENI. The CDR3 extends over 13 amino acids. The CDR3 DNA sequence: TGTGCCAGCTCAGTAGGACAGTCCTACGAGCAGTACTTC. This codes for CASSVGQSYEQYF.

The gene calls are TRBV19 and TRBJ1-1; 12 nucleotides align to TRBD1. Unmatched junction bases numbered 7, after V lost 5 bases and J lost 0 bases. Germline CDR1 and CDR2: LNHDA and SQIVND (reference sequence). The CDR3 is made up of 17 amino acids. The DNA for the CDR3 is TGTGCCAGTAGTCCCTCCGGGACAGGGGGCTTGAACACTGAAGCTTTCTTT. It specifies CASSPSGTGGLNTEAFF.

This clone occurred once. The chain combines TRBV5-1 with TRBJ2-5; 11 positions agree with TRBD1. The length of the CDR3 is 16 residues. V lost 2 bases to trimming and J lost 5 bases; unmatched junction nucleotides: 8. The V gene's germline CDR1 is SGHRS and CDR2 YFSETQ. CDR3 sequence: CASSFTGTGGLETQYF. The CDR3 nucleotides read TGCGCCAGCAGCTTCACCGGGACAGGGGGTTTGGAGACCCAGTACTTC.

The table lists this clone with a few counts. The CDR3 bases are TGTGCCAGCTCGTTGAACAGGGGAGATTCACCCCTCCACTTT. It yields the protein CASSLNRGDSPLHF. This sequence joins TRBV18 and TRBJ1-6, with 7 bases that match TRBD1. J gave up 8 bases and V 6 bases, and 7 bases lay outside the gene matches. In germline, CDR1 is KGHSH, CDR2 LQKENI. The CDR3 consists of 14 residues.

The chain links TRBV4-3 to TRBJ2-7; 9 bases line up with TRBD2. The CDR3 contains 13 residues. Germline V gives CDR1 LGHNA, CDR2 YSLEER. V was pared by 0 bases and J by 10 bases, with 4 bases of the junction left unmatched. CDR3 in amino acids: CASSQDSAGGQYF. The DNA of the CDR3 is TGCGCCAGCAGCCAAGACTCAGCGGGGGGACAGTACTTC.

This clone is a singleton in its sample. V and J are TRBV7-6 and TRBJ1-1; D not resolved. Trimming removed 5 bases from V and 2 bases from J, with 15 bases in between. CDR1 and CDR2 from the germline V gene are SGHVS and FNYEAQ. This CDR3 is built from 15 residues. The CDR3 DNA sequence: TGTGCCAGCAGCGGTTTCGGACGGGGAAACACTGAAGCTTTCTTT. Translated: CASSGFGRGNTEAFF. The variable domain in full, with the rest retrieved from reference TRBV7-6 and TRBJ1-1, is GAGVSQSPRYKVTKRGQDVALRCDPISGHVSLYWYRQALGQGPEFLTYFNYEAQQDKSGLPNDRFSAERPEGSISTLTIQRTEQRDSAMYRCASSGFGRGNTEAFFGQGTRLTVV.

This sequence joins TRBV2 and TRBJ2-3, with TRBD2 as a possible D gene (5 bases). The CDR3 consists of 11 residues. CDR1 and CDR2 (germline): SNHLY, FYNNEI. V gave up 7 bases and J gave up 4 bases, with 6 bases separating them. CDR3 DNA: TGTGCCAGCAAGGGAGCAGATACGCAGTATTTT. This sequence encodes CASKGADTQYF.

By sample fraction, this clone is medium-sized. The chain's CDR3 is CASSHGWGNTEAFF. CDR3 DNA: TGCGCCAGCAGCCACGGCTGGGGGAACACTGAAGCTTTCTTT. The chain combines TRBV4-1 with TRBJ1-1; the D is unclear. Per germline, CDR1 MGHRA and CDR2 YSYEKL. This CDR3 comprises 14 residues. V was shortened by 3 bases and J by 1 base, with 9 bases between the two germline ends.

This clone was seen a handful of times. The chain couples TRBV6-5 to TRBJ2-4; 7 bases are shared with TRBD1. V shed 6 bases, J shed 0 bases, and the junction held 5 bases outside the gene matches. From germline, CDR1 is MNHEY and CDR2 SVGAGI. The CDR3 loop spans 15 amino acids. CDR3 region: CASRKTGLAKNIQYF. CDR3 nucleotides: TGTGCCAGCAGAAAGACAGGGCTAGCCAAAAACATTCAGTACTTC.